What follows is one T cell receptor beta chain and its context. Its antigen specificity is not known. No base quality values were provided; no much bigger clone lies one nucleotide off. This entry belongs to a study of blood T cell repertoires in COVID-19 (dated by TCRdb to about 2020). Regarding the study in general: Collaborator samples came from the United States, Italy and Spain and covered acute and convalescent phases of COVID-19. The material from the prospective study consisted of cDNA or gDNA derived from T cells, B-cell-depleted T cells, or PBMCs. Subjects who had been exposed to COVID-19, were actively infected with it, or had recovered from it provided the deeply sampled blood TCRbeta repertoires that made up the dataset. The repertoires were made available in a free public database intended to serve as a resource for research on the immune response to SARS-CoV-2. The samples were drawn from the first 160 participants of the ongoing ImmuneRACE study and from some 1,300 subjects provided by 6 global collaborators. Nearly every sample came with metadata listing a de-identified subject ID, COVID-19 status, age in years and sex. HLA class I and class II types, where available, came from metadata supplied by the sample provider rather than from assay-based typing.

Collaborating institutions collected whole blood in K2EDTA tubes following their own protocols. For TCRbeta analysis, collaborators shipped samples as frozen whole blood, isolated PBMCs, or DNA extracted from either of those sample types. The CDR3 runs 15 amino acids, cysteine and phenylalanine included. The read is trimmed to its CDR3 DNA, 45 bases read in frame from base 1. Unmatched junction bases come to 5, with V trimmed by 0 bases and J by 8 bases. The germline V gene yields SGHDN for CDR1 and FVKESK for CDR2. Overall results and qualifications from the work: The quantity of clinical and demographic metadata differed by source and by participant and was supplied without curation.

TCRbeta CDR3 regions were amplified from genomic DNA by means of the immunoSEQ Assay, a bias-controlled multiplex PCR. As for how the authors treated the data: Nucleated cell counts per sample were estimated from amplification of reference gene primers within the assay. Sequence reads were collapsed and filtered to measure the absolute abundance of every unique TCRbeta CDR3 rearrangement. Productive Simpson clonality was computed per sample as the square root of Simpson's diversity index over productive rearrangements. TCRdb retrieved this table from immuneACCESS and kept in-frame rearrangements only. Not all clones are present; in checked studies, unresolved V genes account for under half, and no reason is known for the remainder. For V, J and clone size, that table is used; D and trimming come from the DNA. The sample records about 130,000 clones, around nine tenths of which are singletons. The ten largest make up about 4% of the sample.

The sequence links TRBV14 to TRBJ2-1; TRBD2 lines up with 9 middle nucleotides. Sequencing was carried out using peripheral blood. The receptor comes from a man between 50 and 59 years old with active COVID-19. The DNA is TGTGCCAGCAGCCAAGATGCGGGAGGGTGGGATGAGCAGTTCTTC. This translates into CASSQDAGGWDEQFF.